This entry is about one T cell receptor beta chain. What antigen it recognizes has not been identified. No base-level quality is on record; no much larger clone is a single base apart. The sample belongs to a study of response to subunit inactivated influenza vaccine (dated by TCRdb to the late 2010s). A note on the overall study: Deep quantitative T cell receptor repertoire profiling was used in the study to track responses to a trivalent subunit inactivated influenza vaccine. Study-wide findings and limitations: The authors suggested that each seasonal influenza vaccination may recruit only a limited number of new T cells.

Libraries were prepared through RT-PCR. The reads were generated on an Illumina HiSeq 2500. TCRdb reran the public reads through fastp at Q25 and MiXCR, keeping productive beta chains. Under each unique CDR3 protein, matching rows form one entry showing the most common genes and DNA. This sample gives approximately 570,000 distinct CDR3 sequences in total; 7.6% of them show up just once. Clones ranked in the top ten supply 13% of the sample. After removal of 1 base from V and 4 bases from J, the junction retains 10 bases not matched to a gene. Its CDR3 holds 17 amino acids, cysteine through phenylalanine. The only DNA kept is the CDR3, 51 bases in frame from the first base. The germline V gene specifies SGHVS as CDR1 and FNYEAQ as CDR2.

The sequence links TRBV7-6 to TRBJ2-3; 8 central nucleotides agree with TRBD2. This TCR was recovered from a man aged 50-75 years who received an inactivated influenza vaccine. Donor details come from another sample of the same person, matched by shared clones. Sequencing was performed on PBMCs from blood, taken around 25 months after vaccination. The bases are TGTGCCAGCAGCTTAGATTCAGCGGGGGCGATAGCAGATACGCAGTATTTT. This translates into CASSLDSAGAIADTQYF.